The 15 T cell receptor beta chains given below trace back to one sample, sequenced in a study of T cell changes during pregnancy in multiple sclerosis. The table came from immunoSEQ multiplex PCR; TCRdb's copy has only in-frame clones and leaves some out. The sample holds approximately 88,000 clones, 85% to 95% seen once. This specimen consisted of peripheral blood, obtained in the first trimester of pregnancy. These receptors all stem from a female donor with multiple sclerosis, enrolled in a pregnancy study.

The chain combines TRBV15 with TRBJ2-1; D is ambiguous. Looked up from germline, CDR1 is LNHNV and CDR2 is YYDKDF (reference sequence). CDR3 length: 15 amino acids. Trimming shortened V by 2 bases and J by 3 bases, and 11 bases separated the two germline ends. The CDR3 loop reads CATSRPRGRYNEQFF. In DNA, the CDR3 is TGTGCCACCAGCAGACCACGTGGCCGCTACAATGAGCAGTTCTTC.

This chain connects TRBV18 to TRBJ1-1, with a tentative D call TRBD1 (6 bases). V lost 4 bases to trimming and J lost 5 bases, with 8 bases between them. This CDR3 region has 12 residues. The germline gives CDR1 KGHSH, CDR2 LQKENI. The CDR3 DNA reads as TGTGCCAGCTCACAAACAGGGACTGAAGCTTTCTTT. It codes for CASSQTGTEAFF.

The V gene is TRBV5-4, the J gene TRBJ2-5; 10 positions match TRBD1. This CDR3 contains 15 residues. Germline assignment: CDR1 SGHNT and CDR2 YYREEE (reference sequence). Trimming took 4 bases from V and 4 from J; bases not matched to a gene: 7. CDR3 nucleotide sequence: TGTGCCAGCAGCGGTGTGGGACAGGGGATAGAGACCCAGTACTTC. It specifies CASSGVGQGIETQYF.

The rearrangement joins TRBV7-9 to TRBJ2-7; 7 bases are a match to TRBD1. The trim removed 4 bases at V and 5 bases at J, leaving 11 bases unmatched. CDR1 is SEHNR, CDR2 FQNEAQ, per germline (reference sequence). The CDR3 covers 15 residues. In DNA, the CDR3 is TGTGCCAGCAGCTCCCTAGACAGGGACGGCAACGAGCAGTACTTC. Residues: CASSSLDRDGNEQYF.

CDR3 DNA sequence: TGTGCCTCAGATCCTGCCCCGATTAGACAGGGGGCCCGCTACGAGCAGTACTTC. As protein: CASDPAPIRQGARYEQYF. The V gene is TRBV2, the J gene TRBJ2-7; 10 bases are shared with TRBD1. The CDR3 loop spans 18 amino acids. V gave up 11 bases and J gave up 3 bases; unmatched junction bases: 22. CDR1 SNHLY and CDR2 FYNNEI come from the germline V gene.

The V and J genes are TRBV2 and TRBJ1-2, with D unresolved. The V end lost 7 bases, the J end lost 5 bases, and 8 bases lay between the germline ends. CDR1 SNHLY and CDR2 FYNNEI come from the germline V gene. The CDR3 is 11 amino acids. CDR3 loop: CASKDFYGYTF. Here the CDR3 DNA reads TGTGCCAGCAAGGACTTTTATGGCTACACCTTC.

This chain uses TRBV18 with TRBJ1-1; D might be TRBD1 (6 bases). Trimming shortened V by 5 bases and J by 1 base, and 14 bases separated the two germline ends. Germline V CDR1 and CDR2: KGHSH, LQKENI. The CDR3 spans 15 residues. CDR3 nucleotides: TGTGCCAGCTCATCAAACAGGGTTGCGAACACTGAAGCTTTCTTT. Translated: CASSSNRVANTEAFF.

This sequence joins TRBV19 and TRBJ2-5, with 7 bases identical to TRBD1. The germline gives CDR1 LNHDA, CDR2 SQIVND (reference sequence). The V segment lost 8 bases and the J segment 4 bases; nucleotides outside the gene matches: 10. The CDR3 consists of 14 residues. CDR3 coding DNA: TGTGCCAGTGGGAGACAGGGAAGCCCAGAGACCCAGTACTTC. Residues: CASGRQGSPETQYF.

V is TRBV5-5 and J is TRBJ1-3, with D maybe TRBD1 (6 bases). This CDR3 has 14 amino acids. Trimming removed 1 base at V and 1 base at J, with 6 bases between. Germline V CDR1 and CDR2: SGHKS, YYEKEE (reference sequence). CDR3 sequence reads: CASSLTGSGNTIYF. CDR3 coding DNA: TGTGCCAGCAGCTTGACAGGGTCTGGAAACACCATATATTTT.

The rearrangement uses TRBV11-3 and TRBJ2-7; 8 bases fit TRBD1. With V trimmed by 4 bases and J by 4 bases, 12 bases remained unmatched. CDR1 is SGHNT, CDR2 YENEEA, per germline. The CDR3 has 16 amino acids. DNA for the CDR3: TGTGCCAGCAGCTCCGGCAGGGGGCAAGACTCTTACGAGCAGTACTTC. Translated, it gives CASSSGRGQDSYEQYF.

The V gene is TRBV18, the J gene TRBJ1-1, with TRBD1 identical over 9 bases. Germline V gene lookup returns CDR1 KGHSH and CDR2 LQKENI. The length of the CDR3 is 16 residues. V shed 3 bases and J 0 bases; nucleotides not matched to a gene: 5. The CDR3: CASSPGQGEVNTEAFF. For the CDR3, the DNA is TGTGCCAGCTCACCGGGACAGGGAGAAGTGAACACTGAAGCTTTCTTT.

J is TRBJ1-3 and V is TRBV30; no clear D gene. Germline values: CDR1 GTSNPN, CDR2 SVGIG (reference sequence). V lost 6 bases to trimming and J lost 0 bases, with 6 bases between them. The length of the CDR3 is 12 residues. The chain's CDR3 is CACTVSGNTIYF. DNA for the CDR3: TGTGCCTGCACAGTCTCTGGAAACACCATATATTTT.

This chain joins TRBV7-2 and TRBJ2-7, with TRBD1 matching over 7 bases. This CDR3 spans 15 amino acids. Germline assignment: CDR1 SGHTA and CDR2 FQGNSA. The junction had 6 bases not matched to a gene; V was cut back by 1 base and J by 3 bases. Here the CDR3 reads CASSLGGTAIYEQYF. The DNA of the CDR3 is TGTGCCAGCAGCTTAGGTGGGACAGCCATCTACGAGCAGTACTTC.

CDR3 coding DNA: TGTGCCAGCAGCGTAGGGTGGACTAGCGGCTACAATGAGCAGTTCTTC. It specifies CASSVGWTSGYNEQFF. The chain couples TRBV9 to TRBJ2-1, with 10 bases that match TRBD2. The germline gives CDR1 SGDLS, CDR2 YYNGEE. CDR3 size: 16 residues. Trimming at V came to 0 bases and at J to 3 bases, leaving 3 bases not matched to a gene.

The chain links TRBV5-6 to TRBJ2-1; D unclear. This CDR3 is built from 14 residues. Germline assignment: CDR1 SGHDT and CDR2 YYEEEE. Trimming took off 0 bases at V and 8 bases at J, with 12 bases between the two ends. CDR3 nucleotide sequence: TGTGCCAGCAGCTTGGGGCTGGTTATCCATGAGCAGTTCTTC. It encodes CASSLGLVIHEQFF.